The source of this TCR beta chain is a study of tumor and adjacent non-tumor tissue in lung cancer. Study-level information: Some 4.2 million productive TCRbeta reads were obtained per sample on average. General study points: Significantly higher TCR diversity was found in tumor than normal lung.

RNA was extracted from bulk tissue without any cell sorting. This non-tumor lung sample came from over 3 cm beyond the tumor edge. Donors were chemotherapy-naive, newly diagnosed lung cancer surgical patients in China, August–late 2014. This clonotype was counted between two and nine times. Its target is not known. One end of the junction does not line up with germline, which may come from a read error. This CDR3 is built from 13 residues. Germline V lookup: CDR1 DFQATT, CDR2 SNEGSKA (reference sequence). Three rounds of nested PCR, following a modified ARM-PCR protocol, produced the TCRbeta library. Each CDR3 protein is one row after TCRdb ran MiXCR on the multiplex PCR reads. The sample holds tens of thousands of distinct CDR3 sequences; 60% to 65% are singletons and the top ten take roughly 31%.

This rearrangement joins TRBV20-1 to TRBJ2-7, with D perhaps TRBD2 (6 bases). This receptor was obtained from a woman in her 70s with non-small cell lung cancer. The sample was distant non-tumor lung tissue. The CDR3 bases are TGCAGTGCTAGGGTCCCTAGCGCCTACGAGCAATACTTC. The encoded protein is CSARVPSAYEQYF.